The 12 T cell receptor beta chains given below trace back to one sample, sequenced in a study of immune characterization of retroperitoneal liposarcoma. One entry per CDR3 protein, called by TCRdb with MiXCR from the PCR reads. The sample has 2,000 to 2,500 distinct CDR3 sequences, under 45% seen once. The sequenced sample consisted of tumor tissue. The receptors shown here come from a male donor with retroperitoneal liposarcoma.

The rearrangement joins TRBV6-1 to TRBJ2-1, with TRBD2 identical over 14 bases. This CDR3 spans 16 amino acids. CDR1 and CDR2 from the germline V gene are MNHNS and SASEGT. Trimming removed 6 bases from V and 13 bases from J; junction bases left unmatched: 14. Here the CDR3 DNA reads TGTGCCAGCAGGCCGGGACTAGCGGGAGTAGGAGAGACCCAGTTCTTC. This sequence encodes CASRPGLAGVGETQFF.

The chain combines TRBV6-1 with TRBJ2-3, with 11 nucleotides matching TRBD1. The DNA end is more similar to TRBJ2-1, so the J call may be wrong. The CDR3 runs to 16 residues. The germline V gene has CDR1 MNHNS and CDR2 SASEGT. This CDR3 is CASSGRTGGVENEQFF. Here the CDR3 DNA reads TGTGCCAGCAGTGGGAGGACAGGGGGCGTAGAAAATGAGCAGTTCTTC.

This clonotype was observed a few times. This chain links TRBV7-2 with TRBJ2-1; D gene uncertain. Germline V lookup: CDR1 SGHTA, CDR2 FQGNSA. Trimming took 6 bases from V and 13 from J, leaving 13 bases between them. The CDR3 has 11 residues. CDR3 sequence: CASSIKETQFF. CDR3 DNA sequence: TGTGCCAGCAGTATTAAAGAGACCCAGTTCTTC.

This clonotype was seen a handful of times. A junction boundary mismatches the germline segment, possibly from a read error. CDR3 protein: CASSSLGDADTQYF. The CDR3 nucleotides read TGTGCTAGCAGCTCCTTAGGTGATGCAGATACGCAGTATTTT. This chain connects TRBV7-7 to TRBJ2-3; D is uncertain. Germline-derived CDR1 and CDR2 are SSHAT and FNYEAQ (reference sequence). The CDR3 length is 14 residues.

This chain uses TRBV27 with TRBJ2-7; a weak D match, TRBD2 (5 bases). The CDR3 consists of 14 residues. Trimming took off 2 bases at V and 0 bases at J, with 8 bases between the two ends. CDR1 and CDR2 from the germline V gene are MNHEY and SMNVEV (reference sequence). CDR3 DNA: TGTGCCAGCAGTTTAGCCCGGGGCTCCTACGAGCAGTACTTC. Its translation is CASSLARGSYEQYF.

By sample fraction, this clonotype is large. This chain uses TRBV6-1 with TRBJ2-5; 8 nucleotides agree with TRBD1. Germline V lookup: CDR1 MNHNS, CDR2 SASEGT. The V gene end was trimmed by 10 bases and the J gene end by 3 bases; junction bases not matched to a gene: 7. CDR3 size: 13 residues. CDR3 residues: CATDRTGKETQYF. As DNA, the CDR3 is TGTGCCACCGACCGGACAGGGAAAGAGACCCAGTACTTC.

V gene TRBV9 combines with J gene TRBJ2-1; D is unresolved. V was shortened by 0 bases and J by 13 bases, with 20 bases between the two germline ends. The V gene's germline CDR1 is SGDLS and CDR2 YYNGEE. This CDR3 has 15 residues. For the CDR3, the DNA is TGTGCCAGCAGCGTAGCGTGGGGTAAGCAAGAGACCCAGTTCTTC. Translating gives CASSVAWGKQETQFF.

The chain is built from TRBV7-2 and TRBJ2-5; D gene uncertain. The germline V and J ends were trimmed by 6 bases and 3 bases, with 5 bases remaining between them. Looked up from germline, CDR1 is SGHTA and CDR2 is FQGNSA. The length of the CDR3 is 11 residues. CDR3 sequence: CASSIKETQYF. The CDR3, as DNA: TGTGCCAGCAGTATTAAAGAGACCCAGTACTTC.

This clonotype is labeled as large (0.1 to 1%). This chain links TRBV10-1 with TRBJ2-1; 8 bases line up with TRBD2. Germline loops: CDR1 WNHNN, CDR2 SYGVQD (reference sequence). The CDR3 has 15 amino acids. V was pared by 6 bases and J by 8 bases, with 12 bases of the junction left unmatched. CDR3 region: CASSPAGGRWDEQFF. The CDR3 DNA follows: TGCGCCAGCAGCCCTGCGGGAGGACGGTGGGATGAGCAGTTCTTC.

The V call is TRBV6-5, the J call TRBJ2-3; TRBD2 matches 10 bases. Germline V gives CDR1 MNHEY, CDR2 SVGAGI. With V trimmed by 4 bases and J by 0 bases, 7 bases remained unmatched. CDR3 length: 17 residues. In nucleotides, the CDR3 is TGTGCCAGCAGTTCTAGCGGGGGCACCCTCAGCACAGATACGCAGTATTTT. Its translation is CASSSSGGTLSTDTQYF.

The V call is TRBV6-1, the J call TRBJ2-1; 10 nucleotides agree with TRBD2. J lost 8 bases, V lost 3 bases, and 7 bases had no gene match. Per germline, CDR1 MNHNS and CDR2 SASEGT. This CDR3 comprises 15 residues. CDR3 nucleotide sequence: TGTGCCAGCAGTGATAAGCGGGGGGGCGGGGATGAGCAGTTCTTC. Translation: CASSDKRGGGDEQFF.

This clonotype showed up just a few times. The rearrangement joins TRBV7-2 to TRBJ2-1, with TRBD2 matching over 10 bases. CDR3 length equals 15 residues. Germline loops: CDR1 SGHTA, CDR2 FQGNSA. Germline trimming cut 5 bases from V and 4 bases from J; bases unmatched to any gene: 5. The CDR3 nucleotides are TGTGCCAGCAGCCCAGATAGCGGGAGGTACAATGAGCAGTTCTTC. This sequence encodes CASSPDSGRYNEQFF.